The next 32 T cell receptor beta chains were all read from a single sample in a study of blood T cell repertoires in COVID-19. TCRdb's table, derived via immunoSEQ multiplex PCR, lists solely in-frame clones and lacks some. The table records fewer than 200,000 clones, approximately 87% of them present only once. What was sequenced was PBMCs or T cells enriched from blood (not recorded which). All receptors derive from a woman in her 50s who had recovered from COVID-19.

V and J are TRBV6-5 and TRBJ1-5, with D unresolved. V was pared by 0 bases and J by 3 bases, with 6 bases between. In germline, CDR1 is MNHEY, CDR2 SVGAGI. The CDR3 consists of 14 residues. CDR3 protein: CASSYSYPNQPQHF. CDR3 DNA sequence: TGTGCCAGCAGTTACTCCTACCCCAATCAGCCCCAGCATTTT.

This sequence joins TRBV20-1 and TRBJ1-2, with D uncertain. V was pared by 7 bases and J by 4 bases, with 7 bases between. The length of the CDR3 is 10 residues. CDR1 and CDR2 (germline): DFQATT, SNEGSKA (reference sequence). Here the CDR3 reads CSVPLYGYTF. The CDR3 DNA is TGCAGTGTCCCCCTCTATGGCTACACCTTC.

The genes are TRBV5-8 and TRBJ1-6; D is possibly TRBD1 (6 bases). The ends were cut back, 4 bases at V and 7 bases at J, with 12 bases in the middle. The CDR3 is 14 residues long. Germline-derived CDR1 and CDR2 are SGHTS and YDEGEE. The CDR3 sequence is CASSAGAGNSPLHF. The CDR3 DNA sequence: TGTGCCAGCAGCGCAGGGGCAGGAAATTCACCCCTCCACTTT.

The chain has TRBV11-3 and TRBJ1-3, with D maybe TRBD1 (6 bases). This CDR3 is built from 14 residues. Trimming removed 5 bases from V and 2 bases from J, with 10 bases in between. Per the germline V gene, CDR1 is SGHNT and CDR2 is YENEEA. The CDR3 DNA reads TGTGCCAGCAGCCTCAGGGGTCCTGGAAACACCATATATTTT. Translating it yields CASSLRGPGNTIYF.

The chain is built from TRBV6-5 and TRBJ1-3, with TRBD1 identical over 7 bases. CDR1 is MNHEY, CDR2 SVGAGI, per germline. This CDR3 contains 15 residues. With 6 bases clipped from V and 0 bases from J, the junction kept 5 bases outside the gene matches. The CDR3 protein is CASRGGQLSGNTIYF. The CDR3 nucleotides are TGTGCCAGCAGGGGGGGACAGCTCTCTGGAAACACCATATATTTT.

In this sample, this clone turned up a few times. V gene TRBV10-2 combines with J gene TRBJ2-7; 8 positions match TRBD1. This CDR3 region has 14 residues. V lost 6 bases and J lost 3; bases outside the gene matches: 7. Germline V gives CDR1 WSHSY, CDR2 SAAADI. For the CDR3, the DNA is TGCGCCAGCAGCCGTCAGGGGGCTTTCTACGAGCAGTACGTC. It translates to CASSRQGAFYEQYV.

As regards this clone: Other DNA sequences within the sample encode an identical CDR3. V and J are TRBV27 and TRBJ1-5; D is unclear. From germline, CDR1 is MNHEY and CDR2 SMNVEV (reference sequence). This CDR3 spans 13 amino acids. Deletions cut 3 bases from V and 5 bases from J, with 8 bases between. The CDR3 is CASSLLGDQPQHF. The CDR3 coding sequence is TGTGCCAGCAGTTTGCTGGGAGATCAGCCCCAGCATTTT.

This clone has only a few counts. In DNA form, the CDR3 reads TGTGCCAGCAGCCAAGATCTTCGGACTCACACCGGGGAGCTGTTTTTT. Encoded protein: CASSQDLRTHTGELFF. The chain couples TRBV3-1 (or the pseudogene TRBV3-2) to TRBJ2-2; a possible D gene is TRBD2 (5 bases). Germline CDR1 reads LGHDT; CDR2 reads YNNKEL (reference sequence). Trimming took off 0 bases at V and 3 bases at J, with 11 bases between the two ends. This CDR3 has 16 amino acids.

The chain is built from TRBV29-1 and TRBJ1-1; unclear D gene. CDR3 length: 11 residues. Germline CDR1 SQVTM, CDR2 ANQGSEA. Trimming stripped 7 bases from V and 0 bases from J, with 6 bases between. The CDR3 sequence: CSALMNTEAFF. The CDR3 nucleotides read TGCAGCGCACTGATGAACACTGAAGCTTTCTTT. Full variable domain (missing parts from reference TRBV29-1 and TRBJ1-1): SAVISQKPSRDICQRGTSLTIQCQVDSQVTMMFWYRQQPGQSLTLIATANQGSEATYESGFVIDKFPISRPNLTFSTLTVSNMSPEDSSIYLCSALMNTEAFFGQGTRLTVV.

Only one count was recorded for this clone. The chain employs TRBV5-1 and TRBJ1-1, with a tentative D call TRBD1 (5 bases). The CDR3 totals 12 residues. V lost 2 bases, J lost 7 bases, and 9 bases lay in between. Germline values: CDR1 SGHRS, CDR2 YFSETQ. In DNA, the CDR3 is TGCGCCAGCAGCTTTTACCAGGGTGAAGCTTTCTTT. Translated, it gives CASSFYQGEAFF.

This chain uses TRBV12-3 or TRBV12-4 with TRBJ1-2; tentatively, D is TRBD1 (6 bases). CDR3 length: 12 residues. V shed 5 bases and J shed 6 bases, with 10 bases lying between them. The DNA of the CDR3 is TGTGCCAGCAGTGTGACAGGCCATGGCTACACCTTC. This codes for CASSVTGHGYTF.

J is TRBJ2-7 and V is TRBV28; 8 positions match TRBD1. This CDR3 has 15 residues. The V and J ends lost 7 bases and 2 bases, in that order; junction bases with no gene match: 10. The germline V gene has CDR1 MDHEN and CDR2 SYDVKM. The CDR3 protein is CASTSDRGYPYEQYV. The CDR3 DNA is TGTGCCAGCACCTCCGACAGGGGATACCCCTACGAGCAGTACGTC.

The chain joins TRBV5-1 to TRBJ2-7, with 7 nucleotides matching TRBD2. The CDR3 runs 15 residues. Germline CDR1 is SGHRS and CDR2 is YFSETQ. Germline trimming cut 4 bases from V and 0 bases from J; bases unmatched to any gene: 7. This chain's CDR3 is CASSPAGGSSYEQYV. The CDR3 DNA sequence: TGCGCCAGCAGCCCCGCCGGCGGGAGCTCCTACGAGCAGTACGTC.

J is TRBJ1-2 and V is TRBV6-5; D is unresolved. Germline V gene data show CDR1 as MNHEY and CDR2 as SVGAGI. This CDR3 spans 15 amino acids. V lost 2 bases, J lost 0 bases, and 10 bases lay in between. CDR3 coding DNA: TGTGCCAGCAGTTACCTCGGCGGGGCTAACTATGGCTACACCTTC. It translates to CASSYLGGANYGYTF.

The chain combines TRBV13 with TRBJ1-5; TRBD1 matches 7 bases. The CDR3 is 13 residues long. The V gene's germline CDR1 is PRHDT and CDR2 FYEKMQ (reference sequence). The V segment lost 5 bases and the J segment 8 bases; nucleotides outside the gene matches: 6. Here the CDR3 DNA reads TGTGCCAGCAGCCACCGGACAGGCGAGCCCCAGCATTTT. It translates to CASSHRTGEPQHF.

The chain is built from TRBV19 and TRBJ2-3; 11 bases fit TRBD1. The CDR3 runs to 13 residues. Germline V lookup: CDR1 LNHDA, CDR2 SQIVND (reference sequence). Trimming took 4 bases from V and 6 from J; bases not matched to a gene: 0. CDR3 nucleotides: TGTGCCAGTAGTAGGGACAGGGGGGATACGCAGTATTTT. It is translated as CASSRDRGDTQYF.

The genes are TRBV3-1 (or the pseudogene TRBV3-2) and TRBJ2-1, with D perhaps TRBD1 (6 bases). The germline CDR1 and CDR2 sequences are LGHDT and YNNKEL (reference sequence). This CDR3 comprises 10 residues. V was trimmed by 8 bases and J by 8 bases, leaving 7 bases between them. CDR3: CASGGYEQFF. CDR3 nucleotide sequence: TGTGCCAGCGGGGGCTATGAGCAGTTCTTC.

This clone was counted between two and nine times. The chain carries TRBV4-1 and TRBJ1-4, with D tentatively TRBD1 (5 bases). There are 16 residues in the CDR3. The germline CDR1 and CDR2 sequences are MGHRA and YSYEKL. Trimming pared 0 bases from V and 4 bases from J, leaving 12 bases between. The CDR3 DNA is TGCGCCAGCAGCCAAGATCGGGCAAGGGGTAATGAAAAACTGTTTTTT. This encodes CASSQDRARGNEKLFF.

V gene TRBV6-5 combines with J gene TRBJ2-5, with D possibly TRBD1 on 6 matching bases. Deletions cut 6 bases from V and 6 bases from J, with 14 bases between. This CDR3 region has 13 residues. Per germline, CDR1 MNHEY and CDR2 SVGAGI. The DNA for the CDR3 is TGTGCCAGCAGGAAAACAGGGCAAAAGACCCAGTACTTC. Residues: CASRKTGQKTQYF.

The chain uses TRBV11-2 and TRBJ1-2, with D maybe TRBD1 (6 bases). Per the germline V gene, CDR1 is SGHAT and CDR2 is FQNNGV. The CDR3 has 13 residues. Trimming took 5 bases from V and 5 from J, leaving 12 bases between them. The CDR3 loop reads CASSKDSRYGYTF. The CDR3 DNA reads as TGTGCCAGCAGCAAGGACAGTCGGTATGGCTACACCTTC. Full variable domain (missing parts from reference TRBV11-2 and TRBJ1-2): EAGVAQSPRYKIIEKRQSVAFWCNPISGHATLYWYQQILGQGPKLLIQFQNNGVVDDSQLPKDRFSAERLKGVDSTLKIQPAKLEDSAVYLCASSKDSRYGYTFGSGTRLTVV.

The gene calls are TRBV6-5 and TRBJ1-1; no reliable D call. The germline CDR1 and CDR2 sequences are MNHEY and SVGAGI. The CDR3 extends over 15 amino acids. V was shortened by 2 bases and J by 3 bases, with 13 bases between the two germline ends. CDR3 sequence: CASSYRPEGHTEAFF. DNA for the CDR3: TGTGCCAGCAGTTACCGACCGGAGGGCCACACTGAAGCTTTCTTT.

This chain links TRBV5-1 with TRBJ2-1, with 15 nucleotides matching TRBD2. This CDR3 spans 19 amino acids. In germline, CDR1 is SGHRS, CDR2 YFSETQ. V shed 3 bases and J 2 bases; nucleotides not matched to a gene: 9. CDR3 sequence reads: CASSSAGLAGGGAYNEQFF. The CDR3, as DNA: TGCGCCAGCAGCTCTGCCGGACTAGCGGGAGGGGGGGCCTACAATGAGCAGTTCTTC.

CDR3 loop: CASSGGTGGANGYGYTF. CDR3 bases: TGTGCCAGCAGTGGGGGGACAGGGGGCGCGAATGGCTATGGCTACACCTTC. V is TRBV6-1 and J is TRBJ1-2, with TRBD1 identical over 12 bases. CDR3 length: 17 amino acids. Germline-derived CDR1 and CDR2 are MNHNS and SASEGT. V was clipped by 4 bases and J by 4 bases; unmatched bases: 10.

The rearrangement uses TRBV20-1 and TRBJ1-1, with a tentative D call TRBD1 (5 bases). V lost 2 bases and J 10 bases, leaving 11 bases between the germline ends. Germline lookup yields CDR1 DFQATT and CDR2 SNEGSKA (reference sequence). CDR3 size: 11 residues. CDR3 protein: CSARMVQGAFF. The DNA for the CDR3 is TGCAGTGCTAGAATGGTGCAGGGAGCTTTCTTT.

This clone was observed once. V usage is TRBV10-2 and J usage is TRBJ2-3, with D possibly matching TRBD1 (5 bases). V lost 7 bases to trimming and J lost 5 bases, with 10 bases between them. Per the germline V gene, CDR1 is WSHSY and CDR2 is SAAADI. CDR3 length: 12 amino acids. The CDR3 region has the DNA TGCGCCAGCATTGGGCAGGGAGATACGCAGTATTTT. Encoded protein: CASIGQGDTQYF.

The chain has TRBV28 and TRBJ2-7; TRBD1 might be the D (5 bases). The CDR3 covers 14 residues. With 8 bases removed from V and 3 bases from J, the gap between germline ends came to 17 bases. Germline V CDR1 and CDR2: MDHEN, SYDVKM. CDR3 nucleotide sequence: TGTGCCAGCTCGAGGTCGGACATTTTCTACGAGCAGTACGTC. The encoded protein is CASSRSDIFYEQYV.

The chain recombines TRBV14 with TRBJ2-7; 7 nucleotides line up with TRBD1. CDR3 length: 15 residues. Germline V gene lookup returns CDR1 SGHDN and CDR2 FVKESK. V lost 1 base, J lost 2 bases, and 5 bases stayed unmatched. The chain's CDR3 is CASSQGGQGAYEQYV. CDR3 in DNA: TGTGCCAGCAGCCAAGGCGGGCAGGGGGCCTACGAGCAGTACGTC.

V gene TRBV7-3 combines with J gene TRBJ2-1, with a possible D match to TRBD2 (6 bases). V was cut by 1 base and J by 6 bases, with 13 bases left in between. The V gene's germline CDR1 is SGHTA and CDR2 FQGTGA. This CDR3 comprises 15 residues. This CDR3 is CASSLRSGDGNEQFF. The CDR3 DNA reads TGTGCCAGCAGCTTAAGGTCGGGGGACGGCAATGAGCAGTTCTTC.

The chain recombines TRBV7-9 with TRBJ1-2; D possibly corresponds to TRBD1 (6 bases). CDR1 is SEHNR and CDR2 is FQNEAQ in the germline V gene (reference sequence). V lost 5 bases and J lost 0, with 13 bases in between. The CDR3 is 15 amino acids. The CDR3 reads CASSPKGGANYGYTF. The CDR3 DNA reads TGTGCCAGCAGCCCCAAGGGGGGGGCTAACTATGGCTACACCTTC. The complete variable domain, with remaining parts taken from reference TRBV7-9 and TRBJ1-2, reads DTGVSQNPRHKITKRGQNVTFRCDPISEHNRLYWYRQTLGQGPEFLTYFQNEAQLEKSRLLSDRFSAERPKGSFSTLEIQRTEQGDSAMYLCASSPKGGANYGYTFGSGTRLTVV.

The chain uses TRBV30 and TRBJ2-1; TRBD2 aligns across 7 bases. V shed 8 bases, J shed 4 bases, and the junction held 5 bases outside the gene matches. This CDR3 is built from 12 residues. CDR1 and CDR2 (germline): GTSNPN, SVGIG (reference sequence). This CDR3 is CATSSGYNEQFF. CDR3 nucleotide sequence: TGTGCCACCTCTAGCGGATACAATGAGCAGTTCTTC.

The chain recombines TRBV5-1 with TRBJ1-3; perhaps TRBD1 as D (6 bases). Germline assignment: CDR1 SGHRS and CDR2 YFSETQ. The CDR3 is made up of 14 amino acids. The V and J ends lost 0 bases and 3 bases respectively, with 7 bases between them. CDR3 nucleotide sequence: TGCGCCAGCAGCTTGGACAGGGTTGGAAACACCATATATTTT. As protein: CASSLDRVGNTIYF. Together with reference TRBV5-1 and TRBJ1-3, the CDR3 gives the full variable domain: KAGVTQTPRYLIKTRGQQVTLSCSPISGHRSVSWYQQTPGQGLQFLFEYFSETQRNKGNFPGRFSGRQFSNSRSEMNVSTLELGDSALYLCASSLDRVGNTIYFGEGSWLTVV.

This clone was recorded once. The CDR3 protein is CASSIQGFSGNTIYF. The CDR3 nucleotides read TGTGCCAGTAGTATCCAGGGCTTCTCTGGAAACACCATATATTTT. The rearrangement joins TRBV19 to TRBJ1-3, with a possible D match to TRBD1 (5 bases). V was clipped by 3 bases and J by 0 bases, with 9 bases between them. The CDR3 is 15 amino acids. Germline V gives CDR1 LNHDA, CDR2 SQIVND (reference sequence).